This T cell receptor (beta chain) was obtained from a study of cytomegalovirus exposure and HLA in healthy donors. Use of 60 Vbeta and 13 Jbeta primers characterized the PCR. The repertoire was sequenced with immunoSEQ multiplex PCR; TCRdb's copy has only in-frame clones and lacks some. The sample carries about 200,000 clones, around 77% recorded once. CDR3 size: 14 residues. Germline CDR1 is SGHRS and CDR2 is YFSETQ. After removal of 5 bases from V and 9 bases from J, the junction contained 9 bases not matched to a gene. Of note for this clone: The antigen is undetermined.

Study observations and caveats: Earlier findings revealed that most TCR beta V segments proved productive either about 90% or about 30% of the time. The study found most TCR sequences rare, yet found some public TCRs in many donors.

The gene calls are TRBV5-1 and TRBJ2-1, with 9 bases fitting TRBD2. This TCR derives from a man between 25 and 39 years old in good health and CMV-seronegative. Sequenced input: PBMCs. Written as DNA, the CDR3 is TGCGCCAGCAGGCGGGCGGGAGGGGGGGGTGAGCAGTTCTTC. Protein: CASRRAGGGGEQFF. The complete variable domain, with remaining parts taken from reference TRBV5-1 and TRBJ2-1, reads KAGVTQTPRYLIKTRGQQVTLSCSPISGHRSVSWYQQTPGQGLQFLFEYFSETQRNKGNFPGRFSGRQFSNSRSEMNVSTLELGDSALYLCASRRAGGGGEQFFGPGTRLTVL.